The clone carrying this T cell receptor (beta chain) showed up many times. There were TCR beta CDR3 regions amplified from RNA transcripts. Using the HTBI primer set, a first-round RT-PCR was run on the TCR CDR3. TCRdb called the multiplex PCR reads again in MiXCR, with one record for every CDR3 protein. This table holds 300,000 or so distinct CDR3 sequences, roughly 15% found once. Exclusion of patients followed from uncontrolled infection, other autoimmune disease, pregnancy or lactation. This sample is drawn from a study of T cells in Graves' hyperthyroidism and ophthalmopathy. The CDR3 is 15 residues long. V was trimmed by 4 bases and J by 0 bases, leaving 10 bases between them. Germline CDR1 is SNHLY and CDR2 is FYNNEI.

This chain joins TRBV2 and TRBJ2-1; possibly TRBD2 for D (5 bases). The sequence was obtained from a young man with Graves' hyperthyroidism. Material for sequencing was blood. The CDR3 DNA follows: TGTGCCAGCAGTGTTAGACTAAGCTCCTACAATGAGCAGTTCTTC. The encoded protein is CASSVRLSSYNEQFF.